These 23 T cell receptor beta chains were sequenced from one sample in a study of blood T cell repertoires in COVID-19. The data were produced by immunoSEQ multiplex PCR, yet TCRdb's version contains in-frame clones alone and is incomplete. The table shows 120,000 to 150,000 clones, with about 84% occurring only once. The source material was peripheral blood. The receptors come from a man between 60 and 75 years old with active or convalescent COVID-19.

The genes are TRBV4-2 and TRBJ2-2; a possible D gene is TRBD2 (7 bases). The CDR3 contains 16 residues. CDR1 and CDR2 from the germline V gene are LGHNA and YNFKEQ. Trimming shortened V by 0 bases and J by 4 bases, and 12 bases separated the two germline ends. CDR3 bases: TGTGCCAGCAGCCAAGAGGGGGCTAGCGGCACCGGGGAGCTGTTTTTT. This encodes CASSQEGASGTGELFF.

CDR3 sequence: CASSPPLGGRGPGANVLTF. CDR3 bases: TGTGCCAGCAGCCCTCCTCTGGGCGGGAGAGGTCCTGGGGCCAACGTCCTGACTTTC. This chain joins TRBV6-2 or TRBV6-3 and TRBJ2-6, with 7 bases identical to TRBD2. The CDR3 extends over 19 amino acids. Trimming took 6 bases from V and 2 from J; bases not matched to a gene: 16. Germline V gene lookup returns CDR1 MNHEY and CDR2 SVGEGT.

This rearrangement joins TRBV2 to TRBJ2-3; a weak D match, TRBD1 (6 bases). Trimming stripped 6 bases from V and 2 bases from J, with 15 bases between. This CDR3 spans 15 amino acids. Per the germline V gene, CDR1 is SNHLY and CDR2 is FYNNEI. CDR3: CASSETGLYTDTQYF. In DNA, the CDR3 is TGTGCCAGCAGCGAAACAGGGTTATACACAGATACGCAGTATTTT.

The chain combines TRBV6-5 with TRBJ2-1, with 7 bases matching TRBD2. The ends lost 10 bases at V and 8 bases at J; junction bases unmatched: 5. CDR3 size: 11 residues. The V gene's germline CDR1 is MNHEY and CDR2 SVGAGI. The CDR3 is CATTSWDEQFF. The CDR3 region has the DNA TGTGCCACGACTAGCTGGGATGAGCAGTTCTTC.

This clone was recorded a few times. V and J are TRBV6-1 and TRBJ1-1; no reliable D call. Trimming took 3 bases from V and 4 from J, leaving 12 bases between them. Germline values: CDR1 MNHNS, CDR2 SASEGT. The CDR3 runs 14 residues. The CDR3 region is CASSDPNMATEAFF. CDR3 coding DNA: TGTGCCAGCAGTGACCCCAACATGGCCACTGAAGCTTTCTTT.

This chain links TRBV5-1 with TRBJ1-1; TRBD1 matches at 8 bases. V was pared by 6 bases and J by 4 bases, with 11 bases of the junction left unmatched. This CDR3 spans 15 amino acids. Germline CDR1 reads SGHRS; CDR2 reads YFSETQ. The CDR3 reads CASTPWTGPGTEAFF. CDR3 DNA: TGCGCCAGCACCCCCTGGACAGGGCCAGGCACTGAAGCTTTCTTT.

The rearrangement joins TRBV7-8 to TRBJ1-5, with D tentatively TRBD1 (5 bases). Germline CDR1 is SGHVS and CDR2 is FQNEAQ. This CDR3 is 14 amino acids long. The V and J ends lost 6 bases and 5 bases respectively, with 14 bases between them. DNA of the CDR3: TGTGCCAGCAGACCACAGGATATCGATCAGCCCCAGCATTTT. It encodes CASRPQDIDQPQHF.

V is TRBV10-3 and J is TRBJ2-3, with 9 bases fitting TRBD2. CDR3 length equals 16 residues. Per the germline V gene, CDR1 is ENHRY and CDR2 is SYGVKD. V lost 5 bases to trimming and J lost 0 bases; unmatched junction nucleotides: 6. The CDR3 here is CAISLVAGVSTDTQYF. CDR3 nucleotide sequence: TGTGCCATCAGTCTCGTAGCGGGAGTGAGCACAGATACGCAGTATTTT.

The V and J genes are TRBV4-3 and TRBJ1-4; TRBD1 matches at 8 bases. This CDR3 contains 17 residues. Germline V gene lookup returns CDR1 LGHNA and CDR2 YSLEER. The V gene end was trimmed by 0 bases and the J gene end by 3 bases; junction bases not matched to a gene: 6. CDR3 DNA: TGCGCCAGCAGCCAAGATCCCAGGGGGCGGGCTAATGAAAAACTGTTTTTT. Amino acid sequence: CASSQDPRGRANEKLFF.

The chain carries TRBV4-3 and TRBJ1-1, with D possibly TRBD1 on 6 matching bases. The CDR3 covers 14 residues. V lost 2 bases and J 4 bases, leaving 11 bases between the germline ends. Germline V gene data show CDR1 as LGHNA and CDR2 as YSLEER. The CDR3 spells CASSQRQVGTEAFF. In DNA, the CDR3 is TGCGCCAGCAGCCAACGACAGGTGGGCACTGAAGCTTTCTTT.

V and J are TRBV5-1 and TRBJ2-2, with TRBD2 as a possible D gene (6 bases). Germline assignment: CDR1 SGHRS and CDR2 YFSETQ. V shed 0 bases and J shed 5 bases, with 11 bases lying between them. The CDR3 is 15 amino acids. The CDR3: CASSLEGTPTGELFF. CDR3 DNA: TGCGCCAGCAGCTTGGAGGGGACTCCAACCGGGGAGCTGTTTTTT.

This clone was recorded only once. The chain joins TRBV6-6 to TRBJ2-7; the D gene is possibly TRBD1 (6 bases). Germline V gives CDR1 MNHNY, CDR2 SVGAGI (reference sequence). Trimming stripped 5 bases from V and 0 bases from J, with 17 bases between. This CDR3 is built from 16 residues. CDR3 nucleotides: TGTGCCAGCAGTCCTCCCCGACAGGTGATCTCCTACGAGCAGTACTTC. Encoded protein: CASSPPRQVISYEQYF.

V is TRBV25-1 and J is TRBJ2-7; TRBD2 matches at 10 bases. The trim removed 2 bases at V and 2 bases at J, leaving 3 bases unmatched. Germline lookup yields CDR1 MGHDK and CDR2 SYGVNS. The CDR3 totals 15 residues. The DNA of the CDR3 is TGTGCCAGCAGTGAAAGCGGGAGGGGTCCCTACGAGCAGTACTTC. Amino acid sequence: CASSESGRGPYEQYF.

The rearrangement links TRBV18 to TRBJ1-4; 10 bases are a match to TRBD1. The length of the CDR3 is 16 residues. The V gene end was trimmed by 6 bases and the J gene end by 7 bases; junction bases not matched to a gene: 11. Germline CDR1 KGHSH, CDR2 LQKENI. The CDR3 DNA sequence: TGTGCCAGCTCTCTTTCTCCCGGGACAGGGGCTGAAAAACTGTTTTTT. This translates into CASSLSPGTGAEKLFF.

The J gene is TRBJ1-3, the V gene TRBV7-3; a weak D match, TRBD1 (6 bases). The V and J ends lost 7 bases and 0 bases respectively, with 25 bases between them. This CDR3 comprises 19 residues. Germline loops: CDR1 SGHTA, CDR2 FQGTGA. CDR3 loop: CASTPQRDTLLRSGNTIYF. The CDR3 nucleotides read TGTGCCAGCACCCCCCAGAGGGACACTCTTTTACGCTCTGGAAACACCATATATTTT. Full variable domain (remainder filled in from reference TRBV7-3 and TRBJ1-3): GAGVSQTPSNKVTEKGKYVELRCDPISGHTALYWYRQSLGQGPEFLIYFQGTGAADDSGLPNDRFFAVRPEGSVSTLKIQRTERGDSAVYLCASTPQRDTLLRSGNTIYFGEGSWLTVV.

The rearrangement joins TRBV5-4 to TRBJ2-5; TRBD2 aligns across 14 bases. The V and J ends lost 5 bases and 3 bases, in that order; junction bases with no gene match: 3. This CDR3 contains 15 residues. Germline CDR1 reads SGHNT; CDR2 reads YYREEE (reference sequence). The chain's CDR3 is CASRRLAGGKETQYF. Written as DNA, the CDR3 is TGTGCCAGCAGAAGACTAGCGGGAGGGAAAGAGACCCAGTACTTC.

The V call is TRBV4-3, the J call TRBJ2-3, with D possibly matching TRBD2 (6 bases). Trimming stripped 3 bases from V and 1 base from J, with 14 bases between. The CDR3 length is 16 residues. Germline V gives CDR1 LGHNA, CDR2 YSLEER. This chain's CDR3 is CASSQVAEACTDTQYF. In DNA, the CDR3 is TGCGCCAGCAGCCAGGTAGCGGAAGCCTGCACAGATACGCAGTATTTT.

The V gene is TRBV28, the J gene TRBJ1-2, with unresolved D. The CDR3 extends over 14 amino acids. The germline V and J ends were trimmed by 6 bases and 4 bases, with 15 bases remaining between them. The germline V gene has CDR1 MDHEN and CDR2 SYDVKM. CDR3 in amino acids: CASRYSRLGYGYTF. The CDR3 coding sequence is TGTGCCAGCAGGTACAGCCGATTGGGCTATGGCTACACCTTC.

The rearrangement uses TRBV15 and TRBJ2-7, with 13 bases that match TRBD2. The CDR3 spans 18 residues. The germline CDR1 and CDR2 sequences are LNHNV and YYDKDF (reference sequence). Trimming cost V 3 bases and J 4 bases; bases outside gene matches: 12. The CDR3 sequence: CATSSFSGTSGIQYEQYF. CDR3 DNA sequence: TGTGCCACCAGCAGTTTTTCTGGGACTAGCGGGATTCAGTACGAGCAGTACTTC.

The chain uses TRBV2 and TRBJ2-3, with TRBD2 matching 10 bases. V dropped 5 bases and J dropped 3; count of bases not matched to a gene: 2. In germline, CDR1 is SNHLY, CDR2 FYNNEI. This CDR3 spans 14 amino acids. The CDR3 nucleotides are TGTGCCAGCAGTACTAGCGGGATAACAGATACGCAGTATTTT. Translation gives CASSTSGITDTQYF. The variable domain in full, with the rest retrieved from reference TRBV2 and TRBJ2-3, is EPEVTQTPSHQVTQMGQEVILRCVPISNHLYFYWYRQILGQKVEFLVSFYNNEISEKSEIFDDQFSVERPDGSNFTLKIRSTKLEDSAMYFCASSTSGITDTQYFGPGTRLTVL.

The J gene is TRBJ1-4, the V gene TRBV18; 7 bases match TRBD1. The CDR3 runs to 15 residues. J gave up 7 bases and V 1 base, and 6 bases lay outside the gene matches. Looked up from germline, CDR1 is KGHSH and CDR2 is LQKENI. CDR3 amino acids: CASSPQSRGAEKLFF. The CDR3 nucleotides read TGTGCCAGCTCACCACAATCCAGGGGGGCTGAAAAACTGTTTTTT.

This sequence joins TRBV7-2 and TRBJ1-2; the match to TRBD1 covers 10 bases. Per the germline V gene, CDR1 is SGHTA and CDR2 is FQGNSA. The CDR3 covers 14 residues. V lost 5 bases to trimming and J lost 4 bases; unmatched junction nucleotides: 4. The CDR3 nucleotides are TGTGCCAGCAGCGCGACAGGGGGCGGCTATGGCTACACCTTC. Its translation: CASSATGGGYGYTF.

This clone was observed a few times. This chain uses TRBV28 with TRBJ1-6; TRBD1 aligns across 8 bases. After removal of 6 bases from V and 14 bases from J, the junction contained 18 bases not matched to a gene. The germline V gene encodes CDR1 MDHEN and CDR2 SYDVKM. This CDR3 is built from 16 residues. This chain's CDR3 is CASRPDGQGLMSTLHF. CDR3 nucleotides: TGTGCCAGCAGGCCAGATGGACAGGGTTTAATGTCAACCCTCCACTTT. Full variable domain (rest looked up from reference TRBV28 and TRBJ1-6): DVKVTQSSRYLVKRTGEKVFLECVQDMDHENMFWYRQDPGLGLRLIYFSYDVKMKEKGDIPEGYSVSREKKERFSLILESASTNQTSMYLCASRPDGQGLMSTLHFGNGTRLTVT.